The 27 T cell receptor beta chains reported below all come from one sample, sequenced in a study of blood T cell repertoires in COVID-19. The table came from immunoSEQ multiplex PCR; TCRdb's copy has only in-frame clones and leaves some out. The data show roughly 250,000 clones, approximately 86% seen once. The sample comprised PBMCs or T cells enriched from blood (not recorded which). Receptors originate from a woman aged 45-59 years who had recovered from COVID-19.

The rearrangement uses TRBV27 and TRBJ2-7; TRBD2 agrees at 8 bases. The junction had 5 bases not matched to a gene; V was cut back by 5 bases and J by 2 bases. This CDR3 is built from 14 residues. Germline loops: CDR1 MNHEY, CDR2 SMNVEV (reference sequence). The CDR3 spells CASSKSGSAYEQYF. CDR3 DNA: TGTGCCAGCAGTAAGAGCGGGAGTGCCTACGAGCAGTACTTC.

This clone has only one observation. Here the CDR3 reads CASSLGARGGVTEAFF. The CDR3 DNA is TGTGCCAGCAGCTTAGGGGCCAGAGGAGGGGTCACTGAAGCTTTCTTT. The chain is built from TRBV7-9 and TRBJ1-1; a possible D gene is TRBD1 (5 bases). The V gene's germline CDR1 is SEHNR and CDR2 FQNEAQ (reference sequence). This CDR3 spans 16 amino acids. Trimming removed 1 base at V and 4 bases at J, with 16 bases between. The full variable domain, completed using reference TRBV7-9 and TRBJ1-1, is DTGVSQNPRHKITKRGQNVTFRCDPISEHNRLYWYRQTLGQGPEFLTYFQNEAQLEKSRLLSDRFSAERPKGSFSTLEIQRTEQGDSAMYLCASSLGARGGVTEAFFGQGTRLTVV.

This clone came up many times. The chain links TRBV7-9 to TRBJ1-1, with 11 bases matching TRBD1. CDR1 is SEHNR, CDR2 FQNEAQ, per germline (reference sequence). Unmatched junction bases numbered 9, after V lost 0 bases and J lost 0 bases. This CDR3 contains 19 residues. The CDR3 is CASSLAWSGQGGLNTEAFF. The CDR3 DNA follows: TGTGCCAGCAGCTTAGCGTGGTCGGGACAGGGGGGTTTGAACACTGAAGCTTTCTTT.

The chain joins TRBV12-3 or TRBV12-4 to TRBJ1-1; 7 bases fit TRBD1. V was clipped by 6 bases and J by 4 bases; unmatched bases: 5. There are 13 residues in the CDR3. The CDR3 loop reads CASSLNRGTEAFF. DNA for the CDR3: TGTGCCAGCAGCCTTAACAGGGGCACTGAAGCTTTCTTT.

This clone was counted a single time. This chain connects TRBV7-9 to TRBJ2-7; a possible D gene is TRBD2 (7 bases). CDR3 length: 14 residues. Trimming pared 5 bases from V and 12 bases from J, leaving 23 bases between. The germline V gene encodes CDR1 SEHNR and CDR2 FQNEAQ (reference sequence). CDR3 bases: TGTGCCAGCAGCGCCCAAGGGGGGGGTTCGGATTGGTACTTC. Its translation is CASSAQGGGSDWYF.

The genes are TRBV10-3 and TRBJ1-6, with 8 bases that match TRBD1. The V and J ends lost 4 bases and 8 bases, in that order; junction bases with no gene match: 4. Germline assignment: CDR1 ENHRY and CDR2 SYGVKD. The CDR3 is made up of 14 amino acids. The CDR3, as DNA: TGTGCCATCAGTGTAACACAGGGGGATTCACCCCTCCACTTT. It yields the protein CAISVTQGDSPLHF.

The chain recombines TRBV28 with TRBJ1-5, with TRBD1 identical over 7 bases. The CDR3 extends over 15 amino acids. The V segment lost 4 bases and the J segment 2 bases; nucleotides outside the gene matches: 5. Germline V lookup: CDR1 MDHEN, CDR2 SYDVKM. CDR3 residues: CASSSLGTGNQPQHF. In nucleotides, the CDR3 is TGTGCCAGCAGTTCGCTCGGGACAGGCAATCAGCCCCAGCATTTT.

This clone was seen a few times. The V and J genes are TRBV29-1 and TRBJ2-7; 9 nucleotides match TRBD1. CDR3 length: 12 residues. With V trimmed by 1 base and J by 5 bases, 0 bases remained unmatched. Germline-derived CDR1 and CDR2 are SQVTM and ANQGSEA. The CDR3, as DNA: TGCAGCGTTGAAGGGACAGGGGACGAGCAGTACTTC. Protein: CSVEGTGDEQYF.

V usage is TRBV29-1 and J usage is TRBJ1-1; D perhaps matches TRBD1 (6 bases). CDR1 SQVTM and CDR2 ANQGSEA come from the germline V gene. The CDR3 has 13 amino acids. Trimming shortened V by 1 base and J by 4 bases, and 10 bases separated the two germline ends. The CDR3 DNA is TGCAGCGTTGAAGGGGTAGGGGGCACTGAAGCTTTCTTT. This translates into CSVEGVGGTEAFF.

The chain carries TRBV28 and TRBJ2-1, with TRBD2 matching 10 bases. The J segment lost 5 bases and the V segment lost 9 bases, leaving 4 bases of the junction unmatched. Germline V lookup: CDR1 MDHEN, CDR2 SYDVKM. This CDR3 is 13 amino acids long. The chain's CDR3 is CASTSGNHNEQFF. The CDR3 DNA reads as TGTGCCAGTACTAGCGGGAACCACAATGAGCAGTTCTTC.

This chain joins TRBV24-1 and TRBJ2-1, with TRBD1 identical over 7 bases. CDR1 is KGHDR and CDR2 is SFDVKD in the germline V gene. V gave up 5 bases and J gave up 1 base; unmatched junction bases: 4. There are 15 residues in the CDR3. The chain's CDR3 is CATSADRVSYNEQFF. The CDR3 DNA is TGTGCCACCAGTGCCGACAGGGTGTCCTACAATGAGCAGTTCTTC.

The V gene is TRBV7-9, the J gene TRBJ1-3; TRBD1 aligns across 8 bases. The CDR3 length is 15 residues. Unmatched junction bases numbered 6, after V lost 6 bases and J lost 2 bases. The germline gives CDR1 SEHNR, CDR2 FQNEAQ (reference sequence). CDR3 in DNA: TGTGCCAGCAGACCCAAGACAGGGGCTGGAAACACCATATATTTT. This gives the protein CASRPKTGAGNTIYF. Variable domain in full (rest from reference TRBV7-9 and TRBJ1-3): DTGVSQNPRHKITKRGQNVTFRCDPISEHNRLYWYRQTLGQGPEFLTYFQNEAQLEKSRLLSDRFSAERPKGSFSTLEIQRTEQGDSAMYLCASRPKTGAGNTIYFGEGSWLTVV.

This chain links TRBV5-6 with TRBJ1-3; 11 bases align to TRBD1. The CDR3 covers 16 residues. Germline CDR1 reads SGHDT; CDR2 reads YYEEEE. With V trimmed by 3 bases and J by 5 bases, 7 bases remained unmatched. CDR3 coding DNA: TGTGCCAGCAGCTCCGGACAGGGGGCACTAAGAAACACCATATATTTT. This encodes CASSSGQGALRNTIYF.

The rearrangement joins TRBV24-1 to TRBJ1-2; D ambiguous. The CDR3 is 11 residues long. Per the germline V gene, CDR1 is KGHDR and CDR2 is SFDVKD. V lost 4 bases and J lost 4, with 3 bases in between. The CDR3 sequence: CATSDSYGYTF. The CDR3 nucleotides read TGTGCCACCAGTGACAGCTATGGCTACACCTTC.

J is TRBJ2-7 and V is TRBV15, with TRBD1 as a possible D gene (6 bases). The ends were cut back, 0 bases at V and 3 bases at J, with 9 bases in the middle. There are 14 residues in the CDR3. Germline-derived CDR1 and CDR2 are LNHNV and YYDKDF (reference sequence). DNA of the CDR3: TGTGCCACCAGCAGAGACGGACAGTACTACGAGCAGTACTTC. This sequence encodes CATSRDGQYYEQYF.

The CDR3 reads CASSENIGGSGANVLTF. As DNA, the CDR3 is TGTGCCAGCAGTGAAAACATAGGGGGCTCTGGGGCCAACGTCCTGACTTTC. The chain carries TRBV6-1 and TRBJ2-6; tentative D call: TRBD1 (6 bases). This CDR3 has 17 residues. The V end lost 2 bases, the J end lost 0 bases, and 11 bases lay between the germline ends. Per the germline V gene, CDR1 is MNHNS and CDR2 is SASEGT.

This sequence joins TRBV9 and TRBJ2-5; TRBD2 is a possible D gene (5 bases). Germline CDR1 is SGDLS and CDR2 is YYNGEE. V was cut by 1 base and J by 3 bases, with 16 bases left in between. The CDR3 totals 16 residues. As DNA, the CDR3 is TGTGCCAGCAGCGTATTCGGGCGGGCAGATAAAGAGACCCAGTACTTC. Amino acids: CASSVFGRADKETQYF.

The chain combines TRBV15 with TRBJ1-2; the D gene is possibly TRBD1 (5 bases). Deletions cut 1 base from V and 7 bases from J, with 7 bases between. Germline lookup yields CDR1 LNHNV and CDR2 YYDKDF (reference sequence). CDR3 length equals 12 residues. CDR3 coding DNA: TGTGCCACCAGCAGAGTGGGGCCTGGCTACACCTTC. It specifies CATSRVGPGYTF. The whole variable domain, remainder taken from reference TRBV15 and TRBJ1-2, is DAMVIQNPRYQVTQFGKPVTLSCSQTLNHNVMYWYQQKSSQAPKLLFHYYDKDFNNEADTPDNFQSRRPNTSFCFLDIRSPGLGDTAMYLCATSRVGPGYTFGSGTRLTVV.

To note about this clone: Different DNA sequences within this sample yield the same CDR3. The chain links TRBV10-3 to TRBJ1-1; D is unclear. The V end was cut by 2 bases, the J end by 5 bases, with 6 bases between. This CDR3 has 12 amino acids. The germline gives CDR1 ENHRY, CDR2 SYGVKD. For the CDR3, the DNA is TGTGCCATCAGTGAGGGAGGGACTGAAGCTTTCTTT. As protein: CAISEGGTEAFF.

The chain carries TRBV3-1 (or the pseudogene TRBV3-2) and TRBJ2-1; no clear D. V lost 1 base and J 5 bases, leaving 6 bases between the germline ends. This CDR3 spans 13 amino acids. Germline V gives CDR1 LGHDT, CDR2 YNNKEL (reference sequence). CDR3 sequence reads: CASSQVADNEQFF. The CDR3 bases are TGTGCCAGCAGCCAAGTGGCGGACAATGAGCAGTTCTTC.

The rearrangement joins TRBV11-3 to TRBJ2-3; TRBD2 matches at 9 bases. Per germline, CDR1 SGHNT and CDR2 YENEEA. V was clipped by 0 bases and J by 4 bases; unmatched bases: 2. The CDR3 length is 15 residues. CDR3 in amino acids: CASSLEGLAADTQYF. The CDR3 nucleotides are TGTGCCAGCAGCTTAGAGGGACTAGCTGCAGATACGCAGTATTTT.

V is TRBV2 and J is TRBJ1-2; D not resolved. This CDR3 spans 15 amino acids. V was pared by 2 bases and J by 4 bases, with 14 bases between. Germline V CDR1 and CDR2: SNHLY, FYNNEI. The CDR3 is CASSERWAQAYGYTF. In DNA form, the CDR3 reads TGTGCCAGCAGTGAAAGATGGGCGCAGGCCTATGGCTACACCTTC.

The V call is TRBV27, the J call TRBJ2-1, with TRBD2 matching over 9 bases. V lost 0 bases, J lost 8 bases, and 11 bases stayed unmatched. Germline assignment: CDR1 MNHEY and CDR2 SMNVEV (reference sequence). This CDR3 has 17 residues. CDR3 sequence (DNA): TGTGCCAGCAGTTTATCCCCTCTAGCGGGACTCAGGTATGAGCAGTTCTTC. Protein product: CASSLSPLAGLRYEQFF.

This chain uses TRBV7-2 with TRBJ2-1; 8 bases agree with TRBD2. After removal of 0 bases from V and 8 bases from J, the junction contained 6 bases not matched to a gene. CDR3 size: 15 residues. In germline, CDR1 is SGHTA, CDR2 FQGNSA. The CDR3 protein is CASSLASGEIYEQFF. The CDR3, as DNA: TGTGCCAGCAGCTTAGCTAGCGGGGAGATCTATGAGCAGTTCTTC.

The rearrangement links TRBV7-8 to TRBJ1-5; D is perhaps TRBD1 (6 bases). Trimming removed 0 bases at V and 0 bases at J, with 9 bases between. This CDR3 comprises 16 residues. Germline V gives CDR1 SGHVS, CDR2 FQNEAQ. The CDR3 loop reads CASSLAQGHSNQPQHF. Here the CDR3 DNA reads TGTGCCAGCAGCTTAGCGCAGGGACATAGCAATCAGCCCCAGCATTTT. Filled out from reference TRBV7-8 and TRBJ1-5, the complete variable domain reads GAGVSQSPRYKVAKRGQDVALRCDPISGHVSLFWYQQALGQGPEFLTYFQNEAQLDKSGLPSDRFFAERPEGSVSTLKIQRTQQEDSAVYLCASSLAQGHSNQPQHFGDGTRLSIL.

V and J are TRBV2 and TRBJ2-3; 10 bases fit TRBD2. The CDR3 extends over 17 amino acids. V lost 2 bases, J lost 1 base, and 6 bases stayed unmatched. CDR1 and CDR2 from the germline V gene are SNHLY and FYNNEI. As DNA, the CDR3 is TGTGCCAGCAGTGAAAACTCTAGCGGGAGAGGCACAGATACGCAGTATTTT. It yields the protein CASSENSSGRGTDTQYF.

V gene TRBV7-8 combines with J gene TRBJ2-6; no clear D. The germline gives CDR1 SGHVS, CDR2 FQNEAQ. The germline V and J ends were trimmed by 1 base and 1 base, with 8 bases remaining between them. The CDR3 consists of 16 residues. For the CDR3, the DNA is TGTGCCAGCAGCTTAGAACACCCGTCTGGGGCCAACGTCCTGACTTTC. It specifies CASSLEHPSGANVLTF.